Below are 22 T cell receptor beta chains sequenced from a single sample in a study of radiotherapy plus CTLA-4 blockade in lung cancer. Some clones are missing from TCRdb's copy, which holds only in-frame ones; the method was immunoSEQ multiplex PCR. The table has around 71,000 clones, roughly three quarters seen once; the top ten hold 15% to 20%. The sequenced sample was peripheral blood, obtained from a patient treated with radiotherapy plus ipilimumab. All receptors come from a human donor with non-small cell lung cancer whose response to radiotherapy plus ipilimumab could not be evaluated. Some clones in this sample may be carry-over from other donors' samples.

V is TRBV2 and J is TRBJ1-4, with D perhaps matching TRBD1 (6 bases). Germline lookup yields CDR1 SNHLY and CDR2 FYNNEI. The CDR3 spans 14 residues. V was shortened by 1 base and J by 4 bases, with 7 bases between the two germline ends. CDR3 nucleotides: TGTGCCAGCAGTGAAGGACAGGATAATGAAAAACTGTTTTTT. The encoded protein is CASSEGQDNEKLFF.

As regards this clone: Relative to the germline gene, one junction end is altered; a read error may explain this. The sample holds other DNA sequences that translate to the same CDR3. The chain employs TRBV4-1 and TRBJ1-6, with D maybe TRBD1 (5 bases). Germline V gives CDR1 MGHRA, CDR2 YSYEKL. The CDR3 extends over 19 amino acids. The CDR3 loop reads CASSQEGPYAGNYNSPLHF. CDR3 bases: TGCGCCAGCAGCCAAGAAGGCCCCTATGCAGGGAACTATAATTCGCCCCTCCACTTT.

This sequence joins TRBV6-6 and TRBJ2-7; 7 bases align to TRBD1. With V trimmed by 7 bases and J by 3 bases, 15 bases remained unmatched. The CDR3 length is 16 residues. The V gene's germline CDR1 is MNHNY and CDR2 SVGAGI (reference sequence). This CDR3 reads CASNPSRDSPFYEQYF. CDR3 nucleotides: TGTGCCAGCAATCCCTCCCGGGACAGCCCTTTCTACGAGCAGTACTTC.

V is TRBV30 and J is TRBJ1-1; D gene ambiguous. V lost 2 bases, J lost 7 bases, and 5 bases lay in between. The CDR3 runs to 10 residues. In germline, CDR1 is GTSNPN, CDR2 SVGIG (reference sequence). The CDR3 bases are TGTGCCTGGAGTCTCGTTGAAGCTTTCTTT. Its translation is CAWSLVEAFF. Full variable domain (rest looked up from reference TRBV30 and TRBJ1-1): SQTIHQWPATLVQPVGSPLSLECTVEGTSNPNLYWYRQAAGRGLQLLFYSVGIGQISSEVPQNLSASRPQDRQFILSSKKLLLSDSGFYLCAWSLVEAFFGQGTRLTVV.

The rearrangement links TRBV28 to TRBJ2-7; weak D call: TRBD1 (5 bases). This CDR3 contains 13 residues. Trimming cost V 7 bases and J 3 bases, with 13 bases left between them. Germline V gene lookup returns CDR1 MDHEN and CDR2 SYDVKM. The CDR3 region is CASTTGSLYEQYF. DNA of the CDR3: TGTGCCAGCACTACAGGTTCCCTCTACGAGCAGTACTTC. The full variable domain, with the rest looked up from reference TRBV28 and TRBJ2-7, is DVKVTQSSRYLVKRTGEKVFLECVQDMDHENMFWYRQDPGLGLRLIYFSYDVKMKEKGDIPEGYSVSREKKERFSLILESASTNQTSMYLCASTTGSLYEQYFGPGTRLTVT.

This chain joins TRBV2 and TRBJ2-1, with 7 bases matching TRBD2. This CDR3 has 13 amino acids. Germline values: CDR1 SNHLY, CDR2 FYNNEI. The trim removed 6 bases at V and 9 bases at J, leaving 8 bases unmatched. CDR3 residues: CASSTSAGGEQFF. For the CDR3, the DNA is TGTGCCAGCAGCACTAGCGCCGGGGGTGAGCAGTTCTTC.

The V and J genes are TRBV9 and TRBJ1-4; 7 nucleotides line up with TRBD1. V lost 0 bases, J lost 3 bases, and 2 bases stayed unmatched. The germline CDR1 and CDR2 sequences are SGDLS and YYNGEE. CDR3 length: 15 amino acids. The CDR3 reads CASSVGGTANEKLFF. CDR3 coding DNA: TGTGCCAGCAGCGTAGGGGGGACAGCTAATGAAAAACTGTTTTTT.

The chain links TRBV30 to TRBJ1-2; tentatively, D is TRBD1 (6 bases). CDR1 is GTSNPN, CDR2 SVGIG, per germline (reference sequence). V was pared by 2 bases and J by 8 bases, with 12 bases between. This CDR3 comprises 12 residues. The CDR3 loop reads CAWSRDTAGYTF. The CDR3 region has the DNA TGTGCCTGGAGTAGGGACACGGCCGGCTACACCTTC.

This clone has at least ten counts. For the CDR3, the DNA is TGTGCCAGCAGCTTAACGGGACTAGCGGGAAACGAGCAGTACTTC. Residues: CASSLTGLAGNEQYF. The rearrangement links TRBV7-9 to TRBJ2-7; TRBD2 matches 13 bases. From germline, CDR1 is SEHNR and CDR2 FQNEAQ (reference sequence). The CDR3 consists of 15 residues. Trimming removed 2 bases from V and 5 bases from J; junction bases left unmatched: 3.

The chain carries TRBV6-1 and TRBJ2-1; D is ambiguous. Trimming took 7 bases from V and 5 from J, leaving 12 bases between them. The germline CDR1 and CDR2 sequences are MNHNS and SASEGT. The CDR3 sequence is 13 residues long. DNA for the CDR3: TGTGCCAGCACACGCGGTTATAACAATGAGCAGTTCTTC. Its protein product is CASTRGYNNEQFF.

The rearrangement links TRBV5-1 to TRBJ1-4; TRBD1 might be the D (6 bases). Trimming removed 0 bases at V and 4 bases at J, with 10 bases between. The CDR3 loop spans 15 amino acids. CDR1 and CDR2 from the germline V gene are SGHRS and YFSETQ. CDR3 in DNA: TGCGCCAGCAGCTTGGATAACAGGGTTAATGAAAAACTGTTTTTT. Amino acids: CASSLDNRVNEKLFF.

This rearrangement joins TRBV11-1 to TRBJ1-2; D is ambiguous. This CDR3 is 13 amino acids long. The V end lost 5 bases, the J end lost 3 bases, and 10 bases lay between the germline ends. Germline loops: CDR1 SGHAT, CDR2 FQDESV (reference sequence). The CDR3 coding sequence is TGTGCCAGCAGCCAGCGCTGGGACTATGGCTACACCTTC. The encoded protein is CASSQRWDYGYTF. The complete variable domain, with remaining parts taken from reference TRBV11-1 and TRBJ1-2, reads EAEVAQSPRYKITEKSQAVAFWCDPISGHATLYWYRQILGQGPELLVQFQDESVVDDSQLPKDRFSAERLKGVDSTLKIQPAELGDSAMYLCASSQRWDYGYTFGSGTRLTVV.

This chain links TRBV5-1 with TRBJ2-3, with TRBD1 as a possible D gene (5 bases). The ends were cut back, 2 bases at V and 4 bases at J, with 11 bases in the middle. This CDR3 comprises 14 residues. CDR1 SGHRS and CDR2 YFSETQ come from the germline V gene. The CDR3, as DNA: TGCGCCAGCAGCTTAGCCAGGGATCCAGATACGCAGTATTTT. This encodes CASSLARDPDTQYF. Based on the CDR3 plus reference TRBV5-1 and TRBJ2-3, the full variable domain is KAGVTQTPRYLIKTRGQQVTLSCSPISGHRSVSWYQQTPGQGLQFLFEYFSETQRNKGNFPGRFSGRQFSNSRSEMNVSTLELGDSALYLCASSLARDPDTQYFGPGTRLTVL.

The V gene is TRBV25-1, the J gene TRBJ1-2, with 9 bases fitting TRBD1. This CDR3 is 14 amino acids long. In germline, CDR1 is MGHDK, CDR2 SYGVNS. The ends lost 6 bases at V and 3 bases at J; junction bases unmatched: 5. CDR3 in DNA: TGTGCCAGCAGCACAGGGGGCTACTACTATGGCTACACCTTC. Protein product: CASSTGGYYYGYTF.

V usage is TRBV7-6 and J usage is TRBJ2-5; perhaps TRBD2 as D (7 bases). Germline assignment: CDR1 SGHVS and CDR2 FNYEAQ. V was pared by 5 bases and J by 4 bases, with 20 bases between. The CDR3 length is 16 residues. The DNA of the CDR3 is TGTGCCAGCAGCCTGGAGGGGGGGGCAGAAGGAGAGACCCAGTACTTC. It encodes CASSLEGGAEGETQYF.

This clone was seen a single time. This rearrangement joins TRBV11-3 to TRBJ2-7; 8 nucleotides line up with TRBD1. The CDR3 covers 15 residues. V was clipped by 5 bases and J by 2 bases; unmatched bases: 8. Germline V CDR1 and CDR2: SGHNT, YENEEA. The chain's CDR3 is CASSLQGAPAYEQYF. Written as DNA, the CDR3 is TGTGCCAGCAGCCTTCAGGGGGCTCCCGCCTACGAGCAGTACTTC.

The chain couples TRBV18 to TRBJ2-1; 8 nucleotides line up with TRBD2. The CDR3 is 16 amino acids. J was trimmed by 4 bases and V by 3 bases; bases with no gene match: 8. Germline V gives CDR1 KGHSH, CDR2 LQKENI. CDR3 residues: CASSPPGGGPYNEQFF. The CDR3 bases are TGTGCCAGCTCACCCCCGGGGGGGGGCCCTTACAATGAGCAGTTCTTC.

The genes are TRBV2 and TRBJ2-7; weak D call: TRBD2 (5 bases). Between the trimmed V and J ends, which lost 3 bases and 3 bases, there was a span of 6 bases. Germline assignment: CDR1 SNHLY and CDR2 FYNNEI. The CDR3 runs to 12 residues. DNA for the CDR3: TGTGCCAGCAGTGATAGCGACTACGAGCAGTACTTC. It specifies CASSDSDYEQYF.

J is TRBJ2-7 and V is TRBV19, with D possibly being TRBD2 (6 bases). This CDR3 is built from 18 residues. V gave up 4 bases and J gave up 3 bases, with 25 bases separating them. Looked up from germline, CDR1 is LNHDA and CDR2 is SQIVND (reference sequence). CDR3 sequence: CASSTSGFKAGLNYEQYF. DNA for the CDR3: TGTGCCAGTAGTACCAGCGGGTTTAAGGCAGGGTTGAACTACGAGCAGTACTTC.

The J gene is TRBJ2-1, the V gene TRBV16; no firm D call. Trimming removed 0 bases from V and 0 bases from J, with 6 bases in between. The CDR3 is 15 amino acids. Germline loops: CDR1 KGHSY, CDR2 FQNENV. The CDR3 region has the DNA TGTGCCAGCAGCCAATCGTACAACTCCTACAATGAGCAGTTCTTC. Its translation: CASSQSYNSYNEQFF. Based on the CDR3 plus reference TRBV16 and TRBJ2-1, the full variable domain is GEEVAQTPKHLVRGEGQKAKLYCAPIKGHSYVFWYQQVLKNEFKFLISFQNENVFDETGMPKERFSAKCLPNSPCSLEIQATKLEDSAVYFCASSQSYNSYNEQFFGPGTRLTVL.

This clone occurred once. This chain's CDR3 is CASSPGAGGVTDTQYF. CDR3 nucleotides: TGTGCCAGCAGCCCAGGGGCAGGGGGAGTCACAGATACGCAGTATTTT. V gene TRBV4-2 combines with J gene TRBJ2-3; the match to TRBD1 covers 7 bases. Per the germline V gene, CDR1 is LGHNA and CDR2 is YNFKEQ. V lost 4 bases and J lost 2; bases outside the gene matches: 9. The CDR3 covers 16 residues.

This sequence joins TRBV19 and TRBJ2-1, with 11 positions matching TRBD2. J lost 0 bases, V lost 1 base, and 5 bases had no gene match. CDR3 length: 18 amino acids. Germline V CDR1 and CDR2: LNHDA, SQIVND (reference sequence). The CDR3 loop is CASSIVAGGDRSYNEQFF. CDR3 DNA: TGTGCCAGTAGTATAGTAGCGGGGGGGGATCGCTCCTACAATGAGCAGTTCTTC.